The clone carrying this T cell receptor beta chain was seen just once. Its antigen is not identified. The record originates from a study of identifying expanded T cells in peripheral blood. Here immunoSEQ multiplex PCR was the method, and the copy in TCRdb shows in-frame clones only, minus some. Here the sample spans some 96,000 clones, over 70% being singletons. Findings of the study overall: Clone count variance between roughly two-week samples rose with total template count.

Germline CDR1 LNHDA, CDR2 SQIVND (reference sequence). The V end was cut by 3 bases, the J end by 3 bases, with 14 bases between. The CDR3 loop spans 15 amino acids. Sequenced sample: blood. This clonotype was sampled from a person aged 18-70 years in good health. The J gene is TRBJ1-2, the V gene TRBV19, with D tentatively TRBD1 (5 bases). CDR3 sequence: CASSIGGGTDYGYTF. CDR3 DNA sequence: TGTGCCAGTAGTATCGGTGGGGGTACCGACTATGGCTACACCTTC.